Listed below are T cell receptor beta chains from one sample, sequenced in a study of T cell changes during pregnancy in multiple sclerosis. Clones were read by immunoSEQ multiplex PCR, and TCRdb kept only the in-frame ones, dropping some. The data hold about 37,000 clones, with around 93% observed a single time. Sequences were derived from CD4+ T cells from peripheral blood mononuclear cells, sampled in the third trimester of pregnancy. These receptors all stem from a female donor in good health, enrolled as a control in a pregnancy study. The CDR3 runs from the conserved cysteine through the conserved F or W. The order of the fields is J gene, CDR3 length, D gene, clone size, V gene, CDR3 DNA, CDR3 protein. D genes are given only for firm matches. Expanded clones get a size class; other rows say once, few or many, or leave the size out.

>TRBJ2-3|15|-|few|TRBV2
TGTGCCAGCAGTGTTGGTGGGGGGACCGCAGATACGCAGTATTTT
CASSVGGGTADTQYF
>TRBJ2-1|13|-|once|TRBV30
TGTGCCTGCTTGGGGGGAACGTGGGGCATGCAGTTCTTC
CACLGGTWGMQFF
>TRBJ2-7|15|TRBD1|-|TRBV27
TGTGCCAGCAGCTTTACCGCGACAGGGGGGATCGAGCAGTACTTC
CASSFTATGGIEQYF
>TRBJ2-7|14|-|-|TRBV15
TGTGCCACCAGCAATAGGGGATTGGTCCACGAGCAGTACTTC
CATSNRGLVHEQYF
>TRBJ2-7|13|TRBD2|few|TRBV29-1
TGCAGCGTCGCTAGCGGGAGGGGCTACGAGCAGTACTTC
CSVASGRGYEQYF
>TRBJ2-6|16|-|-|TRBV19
TGTGCCAGTTCAGAGGCAATTGTCTCTGGGGCCAACGTCCTGACTTTC
CASSEAIVSGANVLTF
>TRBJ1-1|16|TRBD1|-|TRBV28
TGTGCCAGCAGTCCCAACCCGGACAGGGCCGGCACTGAAGCTTTCTTT
CASSPNPDRAGTEAFF
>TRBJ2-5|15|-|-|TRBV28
TGTGCCAGCAGTCTCCCGGGATCCTTGTGGCAGACCCAGTACTTC
CASSLPGSLWQTQYF
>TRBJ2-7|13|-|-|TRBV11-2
TGTGCCAGCAGCTTAGATAGGAGGTACGAGCAGTACTTC
CASSLDRRYEQYF
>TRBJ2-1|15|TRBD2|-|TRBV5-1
TGCGCCAGCAGCTTACTAGCGGGGGTAGACAATGAGCAGTTCTTC
CASSLLAGVDNEQFF
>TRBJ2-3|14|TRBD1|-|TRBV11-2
TGTGCCAGCAGTTCGGACAGGGTCACAGATACGCAGTATTTT
CASSSDRVTDTQYF
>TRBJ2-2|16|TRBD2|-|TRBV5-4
TGTGCCAGCAGCTTACAACTAGCGTCAAAGGCCGGGGAGCTGTTTTTT
CASSLQLASKAGELFF
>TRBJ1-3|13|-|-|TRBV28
TGTGCCAGCAGTTTCAGGGCCGGAAACACCATATATTTT
CASSFRAGNTIYF
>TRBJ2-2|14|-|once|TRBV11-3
TGTGCCAGCAGCTCTCAAGGGGCAATCGGGGAGCTGTTTTTT
CASSSQGAIGELFF